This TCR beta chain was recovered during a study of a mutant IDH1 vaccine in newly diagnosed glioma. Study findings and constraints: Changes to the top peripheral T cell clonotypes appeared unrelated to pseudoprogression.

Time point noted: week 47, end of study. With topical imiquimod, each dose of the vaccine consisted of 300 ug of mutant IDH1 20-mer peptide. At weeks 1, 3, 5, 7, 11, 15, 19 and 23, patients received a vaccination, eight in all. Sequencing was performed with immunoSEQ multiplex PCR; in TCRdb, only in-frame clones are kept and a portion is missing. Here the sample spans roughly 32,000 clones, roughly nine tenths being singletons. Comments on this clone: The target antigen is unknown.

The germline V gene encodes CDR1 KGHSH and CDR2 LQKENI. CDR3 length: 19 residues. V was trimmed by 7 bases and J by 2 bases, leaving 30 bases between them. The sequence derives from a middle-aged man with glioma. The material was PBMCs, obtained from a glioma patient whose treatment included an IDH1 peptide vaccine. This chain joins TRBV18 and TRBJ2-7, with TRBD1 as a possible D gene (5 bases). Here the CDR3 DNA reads TGTGCCAGCTTAGATCCAGGGTTTCGGAAGACCTCAGAGCCCTACGAGCAGTACTTC. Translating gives CASLDPGFRKTSEPYEQYF.